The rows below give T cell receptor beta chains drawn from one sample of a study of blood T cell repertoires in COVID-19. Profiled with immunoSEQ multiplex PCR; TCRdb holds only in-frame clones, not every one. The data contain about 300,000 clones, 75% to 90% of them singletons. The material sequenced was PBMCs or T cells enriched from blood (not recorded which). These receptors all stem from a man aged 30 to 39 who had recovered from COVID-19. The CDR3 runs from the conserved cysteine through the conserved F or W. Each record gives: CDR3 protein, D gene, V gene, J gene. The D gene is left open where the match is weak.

CDR3 protein: CASGQGPGTGTYQPQHF
D gene: TRBD1
V gene: TRBV7-2
J gene: TRBJ1-5

CDR3 protein: CASSQDAGDTQYF
D gene: NA
V gene: TRBV3-1/TRBV3-2
J gene: TRBJ2-5

CDR3 protein: CASSPNIYGYTF
D gene: NA
V gene: TRBV19
J gene: TRBJ1-2

CDR3 protein: CASSLMRGGSYEQYF
D gene: TRBD2
V gene: TRBV5-4
J gene: TRBJ2-7

CDR3 protein: CASSVDGGSYNEQFF
D gene: NA
V gene: TRBV9
J gene: TRBJ2-1

CDR3 protein: CASSLGAYEQYF
D gene: NA
V gene: TRBV5-8
J gene: TRBJ2-7

CDR3 protein: CASRLQGNTEAFF
D gene: NA
V gene: TRBV27
J gene: TRBJ1-1

CDR3 protein: CASSSGHNTGELFF
D gene: NA
V gene: TRBV5-1
J gene: TRBJ2-2

CDR3 protein: CASSLGEGSPYEQYF
D gene: TRBD2
V gene: TRBV7-6
J gene: TRBJ2-7

CDR3 protein: CATSRDLGTDEKLFF
D gene: NA
V gene: TRBV15
J gene: TRBJ1-4

CDR3 protein: CASSSGTGIRGYTF
D gene: TRBD1
V gene: TRBV7-2
J gene: TRBJ1-2

CDR3 protein: CASSPRGAGGLSANYGYTF
D gene: TRBD1
V gene: TRBV5-1
J gene: TRBJ1-2

CDR3 protein: CASSVEGLAKNIQYF
D gene: NA
V gene: TRBV9
J gene: TRBJ2-4

CDR3 protein: CAISLTGGNTGELFF
D gene: TRBD1
V gene: TRBV10-3
J gene: TRBJ2-2

CDR3 protein: CASSLDGTAMNTEAFF
D gene: TRBD1
V gene: TRBV5-1
J gene: TRBJ1-1

CDR3 protein: CASSPLTGNTEAFF
D gene: NA
V gene: TRBV5-6
J gene: TRBJ1-1

CDR3 protein: CASSALAGGNTGELFF
D gene: TRBD2
V gene: TRBV9
J gene: TRBJ2-2

CDR3 protein: CASFAWWQGKASGYTF
D gene: NA
V gene: TRBV2
J gene: TRBJ1-2

CDR3 protein: CARRWPYEQYF
D gene: NA
V gene: TRBV5-3
J gene: TRBJ2-7

CDR3 protein: CARPGGSYHNQPQHF
D gene: NA
V gene: TRBV18
J gene: TRBJ1-5

CDR3 protein: CASSLGPGQDYGYTF
D gene: TRBD1
V gene: TRBV7-9
J gene: TRBJ1-2

CDR3 protein: CASSKGPGDGLEQYF
D gene: NA
V gene: TRBV21-1
J gene: TRBJ2-7

CDR3 protein: CASSSNIRGYEQYF
D gene: NA
V gene: TRBV5-4
J gene: TRBJ2-7

CDR3 protein: CASSTEPLNTEAFF
D gene: NA
V gene: TRBV5-1
J gene: TRBJ1-1

CDR3 protein: CASSLYGGRYEQYF
D gene: NA
V gene: TRBV11-2
J gene: TRBJ2-7

CDR3 protein: CASSLDPGTGELFF
D gene: NA
V gene: TRBV11-3
J gene: TRBJ2-2

CDR3 protein: CASSPMERSSYEQYF
D gene: NA
V gene: TRBV18
J gene: TRBJ2-7

CDR3 protein: CASSPLAGEQFF
D gene: NA
V gene: TRBV3-1/TRBV3-2
J gene: TRBJ2-1

CDR3 protein: CASSPGQRITEAFF
D gene: NA
V gene: TRBV6-5
J gene: TRBJ1-1

CDR3 protein: CASSIGVDGGAGELFF
D gene: TRBD2
V gene: TRBV19
J gene: TRBJ2-2

CDR3 protein: CASSLVGTSGDPLRDTQYF
D gene: TRBD2
V gene: TRBV5-1
J gene: TRBJ2-3

CDR3 protein: CSASVDGGAGYGYTF
D gene: NA
V gene: TRBV20-1
J gene: TRBJ1-2

CDR3 protein: CAIQPGSCNGELFF
D gene: NA
V gene: TRBV10-1
J gene: TRBJ2-2

CDR3 protein: CATGENNSPLHF
D gene: NA
V gene: TRBV19
J gene: TRBJ1-6

CDR3 protein: CASSFQPPGLSYEQYF
D gene: TRBD2
V gene: TRBV11-2
J gene: TRBJ2-7

CDR3 protein: CASSPRDRTGNTIYF
D gene: TRBD1
V gene: TRBV4-2
J gene: TRBJ1-3

CDR3 protein: CASSPGGSSSYEQYF
D gene: TRBD2
V gene: TRBV5-4
J gene: TRBJ2-7

CDR3 protein: CASSQDLAENTEAFF
D gene: NA
V gene: TRBV4-2
J gene: TRBJ1-1

CDR3 protein: CAWSPAGGEGQPQHF
D gene: TRBD1
V gene: TRBV30
J gene: TRBJ1-5

CDR3 protein: CASSVQGSGNTIYF
D gene: NA
V gene: TRBV9
J gene: TRBJ1-3

CDR3 protein: CSARSGTEAFF
D gene: NA
V gene: TRBV20-1
J gene: TRBJ1-1

CDR3 protein: CASNRDRGYGYTF
D gene: TRBD1
V gene: TRBV5-4
J gene: TRBJ1-2

CDR3 protein: CASSLYGGDNYGYTF
D gene: NA
V gene: TRBV7-2
J gene: TRBJ1-2

CDR3 protein: CAWSMTDRAVYGYTF
D gene: TRBD1
V gene: TRBV30
J gene: TRBJ1-2

CDR3 protein: CASSMIHQGGRRNYGYTF
D gene: NA
V gene: TRBV19
J gene: TRBJ1-2

CDR3 protein: CASSTRDFLDPYEQYF
D gene: NA
V gene: TRBV4-1
J gene: TRBJ2-7